These 31 T cell receptor beta chains originate from one sample sequenced in a study of blood T cell repertoires in COVID-19. TCRdb's copy holds only in-frame clones and misses some; the assay was immunoSEQ multiplex PCR. The sample contains more than 85,000 clones, roughly four fifths of which appear only once. Material for sequencing was peripheral blood. The receptors derive from a man aged 40-49 years with active or convalescent COVID-19.

On this clone itself: A junction end diverges from the germline sequence, so it may reflect a read error. The J gene is TRBJ1-2, the V gene TRBV5-1; tentatively, D is TRBD1 (6 bases). This CDR3 has 13 amino acids. Germline V lookup: CDR1 SGHRS, CDR2 YFSETQ. This CDR3 is CTSSLVGADGYTF. CDR3 nucleotides: TGCACCAGCAGCTTGGTGGGGGCGGATGGCTACACCTTC.

J is TRBJ1-5 and V is TRBV7-8; D is perhaps TRBD1 (6 bases). The CDR3 is made up of 14 amino acids. Per germline, CDR1 SGHVS and CDR2 FQNEAQ. The V gene lost 5 bases and the J gene lost 5 bases, with 13 bases spanning the gap. This CDR3 reads CASSLQGVDQPQHF. CDR3 sequence (DNA): TGTGCCAGCAGCCTACAGGGAGTAGATCAGCCCCAGCATTTT.

The rearrangement links TRBV5-1 to TRBJ2-3, with 11 bases fitting TRBD2. The CDR3 sequence is 18 residues long. With V trimmed by 0 bases and J by 0 bases, 6 bases remained unmatched. Germline V gene lookup returns CDR1 SGHRS and CDR2 YFSETQ. CDR3 sequence: CASSLVVAGGTSTDTQYF. In DNA form, the CDR3 reads TGCGCCAGCAGCTTGGTGGTAGCGGGGGGGACTAGCACAGATACGCAGTATTTT.

V and J are TRBV9 and TRBJ1-1; D is ambiguous. The CDR3 runs to 14 residues. V lost 0 bases, J lost 4 bases, and 10 bases lay in between. Per the germline V gene, CDR1 is SGDLS and CDR2 is YYNGEE. The CDR3 sequence: CASSVGGLGTEAFF. In DNA form, the CDR3 reads TGTGCCAGCAGCGTAGGCGGGCTTGGCACTGAAGCTTTCTTT. Combining the CDR3 with reference TRBV9 and TRBJ1-1 gives the whole variable domain DSGVTQTPKHLITATGQRVTLRCSPRSGDLSVYWYQQSLDQGLQFLIQYYNGEERAKGNILERFSAQQFPDLHSELNLSSLELGDSALYFCASSVGGLGTEAFFGQGTRLTVV.

The rearrangement joins TRBV10-2 to TRBJ2-7, with 8 bases lining up with TRBD2. This CDR3 is built from 15 residues. The germline gives CDR1 WSHSY, CDR2 SAAADI. Germline trimming cut 0 bases from V and 2 bases from J; bases unmatched to any gene: 3. This CDR3 is CASSESAGVTYEQYF. For the CDR3, the DNA is TGCGCCAGCAGTGAGTCAGCGGGGGTTACCTACGAGCAGTACTTC.

The V gene is TRBV2, the J gene TRBJ2-2; D remains unclear. With 9 bases removed from V and 1 base from J, the gap between germline ends came to 6 bases. The V gene's germline CDR1 is SNHLY and CDR2 FYNNEI. This CDR3 spans 12 amino acids. This chain's CDR3 is CARQVNTGELFF. CDR3 coding DNA: TGTGCCAGGCAGGTGAACACCGGGGAGCTGTTTTTT.

V gene TRBV4-2 combines with J gene TRBJ2-5, with D maybe TRBD1 (5 bases). Germline CDR1 reads LGHNA; CDR2 reads YNFKEQ. Trimming cost V 2 bases and J 1 base, with 17 bases left between them. This CDR3 comprises 17 residues. The CDR3 sequence is CASSQHRGGQIQETQYF. Written as DNA, the CDR3 is TGTGCCAGCAGCCAACATAGGGGCGGCCAAATCCAAGAGACCCAGTACTTC.

The V and J genes are TRBV10-3 and TRBJ1-6; TRBD1 agrees at 7 bases. The CDR3 is 16 residues long. The V segment lost 5 bases and the J segment 0 bases; nucleotides outside the gene matches: 4. From germline, CDR1 is ENHRY and CDR2 SYGVKD. The CDR3 loop reads CAISQTGDSYNSPLHF. In nucleotides, the CDR3 is TGTGCCATCAGTCAAACAGGGGACTCCTATAATTCACCCCTCCACTTT.

The chain couples TRBV7-9 to TRBJ2-7, with 7 nucleotides matching TRBD1. The CDR3 contains 13 residues. Germline V lookup: CDR1 SEHNR, CDR2 FQNEAQ (reference sequence). The J segment lost 3 bases and the V segment lost 3 bases, leaving 2 bases of the junction unmatched. The CDR3 spells CASSLGQYYEQYF. The CDR3 DNA reads as TGTGCCAGCAGCTTGGGACAGTACTACGAGCAGTACTTC. Drawing the rest from reference TRBV7-9 and TRBJ2-7, the complete variable domain is DTGVSQNPRHKITKRGQNVTFRCDPISEHNRLYWYRQTLGQGPEFLTYFQNEAQLEKSRLLSDRFSAERPKGSFSTLEIQRTEQGDSAMYLCASSLGQYYEQYFGPGTRLTVT.

The genes are TRBV5-6 and TRBJ1-1, with D maybe TRBD1 (6 bases). There are 14 residues in the CDR3. V lost 2 bases and J 11 bases, leaving 19 bases between the germline ends. Germline V gene lookup returns CDR1 SGHDT and CDR2 YYEEEE. CDR3 sequence (DNA): TGTGCCAGCAGCTTCAGTCCGGGGGGCAACGAGGCTTTCTTT. This sequence encodes CASSFSPGGNEAFF.

The CDR3 protein is CASSRTSSGETQYF. CDR3 sequence (DNA): TGTGCCAGCAGCCGGACTAGCTCCGGGGAGACCCAGTACTTC. The chain combines TRBV7-9 with TRBJ2-5; TRBD2 matches at 8 bases. Germline V gives CDR1 SEHNR, CDR2 FQNEAQ (reference sequence). The CDR3 extends over 14 amino acids. With V trimmed by 5 bases and J by 5 bases, 7 bases remained unmatched.

This clone was detected once. V usage is TRBV5-5 and J usage is TRBJ1-3; maybe TRBD1 (6 bases). This CDR3 region has 18 residues. The germline gives CDR1 SGHKS, CDR2 YYEKEE (reference sequence). The V and J ends lost 3 bases and 0 bases respectively, with 19 bases between them. The CDR3 region has the DNA TGTGCCAGCAGCTCATGGAGGACAGTCAGCCTCTCTGGAAACACCATATATTTT. It specifies CASSSWRTVSLSGNTIYF.

V gene TRBV25-1 combines with J gene TRBJ2-5, with 9 bases fitting TRBD2. Germline V gene lookup returns CDR1 MGHDK and CDR2 SYGVNS. The CDR3 length is 14 residues. The V gene end was trimmed by 6 bases and the J gene end by 5 bases; junction bases not matched to a gene: 7. The CDR3 DNA reads TGTGCCAGCAGCCTTAGCGGGGGTCGGGAGACCCAGTACTTC. It translates to CASSLSGGRETQYF.

This clone was counted a single time. Different DNA sequences within this sample yield the same CDR3. This chain uses TRBV4-2 with TRBJ1-2; 10 positions match TRBD1. CDR1 is LGHNA, CDR2 YNFKEQ, per germline. The V segment lost 3 bases and the J segment 2 bases; nucleotides outside the gene matches: 0. This CDR3 has 14 residues. The CDR3 DNA reads as TGTGCCAGCAGCCAGGACAGGGGGAACTATGGCTACACCTTC. Protein: CASSQDRGNYGYTF.

The CDR3 region is CASSLAGQGRPSNQPQHF. In DNA form, the CDR3 reads TGTGCCAGCAGCTTAGCTGGACAGGGGAGACCCAGCAATCAGCCCCAGCATTTT. The chain carries TRBV7-4 and TRBJ1-5, with 9 positions matching TRBD1. V was clipped by 0 bases and J by 1 base; unmatched bases: 7. The CDR3 sequence is 18 residues long. The germline V gene encodes CDR1 SGHVT and CDR2 SQSDAQ.

The chain combines TRBV6-5 with TRBJ1-1; D is ambiguous. V lost 7 bases to trimming and J lost 7 bases, with 22 bases between them. The CDR3 spans 15 residues. CDR1 and CDR2 from the germline V gene are MNHEY and SVGAGI. The CDR3 DNA is TGTGCCAGCAAAAGAGGCAGACCCGCACCTGGTGAAGCTTTCTTT. This encodes CASKRGRPAPGEAFF.

This chain joins TRBV9 and TRBJ2-3; 7 positions agree with TRBD1. Germline lookup yields CDR1 SGDLS and CDR2 YYNGEE. Trimming removed 0 bases from V and 3 bases from J; junction bases left unmatched: 4. This CDR3 contains 15 residues. The DNA of the CDR3 is TGTGCCAGCAGCGTAGGACAGGGTCTAACAGATACGCAGTATTTT. Its protein product is CASSVGQGLTDTQYF.

V gene TRBV9 combines with J gene TRBJ2-5; TRBD1 matches at 8 bases. The junction had 9 bases not matched to a gene; V was cut back by 6 bases and J by 2 bases. Germline V lookup: CDR1 SGDLS, CDR2 YYNGEE. The CDR3 loop spans 15 amino acids. The CDR3 here is CASTRTGSRQETQYF. The DNA for the CDR3 is TGTGCCAGCACAAGGACAGGGTCGAGACAAGAGACCCAGTACTTC.

The CDR3 loop reads CSASMTVQETQYF. The CDR3, as DNA: TGCAGTGCTAGTATGACAGTACAAGAGACCCAGTACTTC. This sequence joins TRBV20-1 and TRBJ2-5, with a weak D call TRBD1 (5 bases). Germline values: CDR1 DFQATT, CDR2 SNEGSKA (reference sequence). The CDR3 totals 13 residues. Between the trimmed V and J ends, which lost 3 bases and 2 bases, there was a span of 10 bases.

The rearrangement joins TRBV21-1 to TRBJ1-4; the table assigns TRBD1, which was not confirmed against the DNA. TRBV21-1 is described as a pseudogene. The CDR3 spans 15 residues. The chain's CDR3 is CASRRGSGWNEKLFF. The CDR3 DNA reads as TGTGCCAGCAGAAGGGGATCAGGTTGGAATGAAAAACTGTTTTTT.

The rearrangement uses TRBV6-6 and TRBJ2-1; a weak D match, TRBD1 (6 bases). The CDR3 extends over 15 amino acids. Germline loops: CDR1 MNHNY, CDR2 SVGAGI (reference sequence). V was pared by 6 bases and J by 0 bases, with 12 bases between. The chain's CDR3 is CASSPQGSSYNEQFF. The CDR3 DNA reads as TGTGCCAGCAGCCCTCAGGGGAGCTCCTACAATGAGCAGTTCTTC.

This clone was counted once. V and J are TRBV11-3 and TRBJ2-3; no reliable D call. The CDR3 sequence is 14 residues long. The V end lost 1 base, the J end lost 4 bases, and 9 bases lay between the germline ends. From germline, CDR1 is SGHNT and CDR2 YENEEA. The CDR3 region has the DNA TGTGCCAGCAGCTTAGCCCAACAGTCAGATACGCAGTATTTT. It is translated as CASSLAQQSDTQYF.

V and J are TRBV20-1 and TRBJ1-2; D is unresolved. The germline V gene has CDR1 DFQATT and CDR2 SNEGSKA (reference sequence). V dropped 3 bases and J dropped 2 bases, with 16 bases sitting between them. The CDR3 has 15 residues. The CDR3 bases are TGCAGTGCTAGTCCCCCCGATGGGAGAAACTATGGCTACACCTTC. This encodes CSASPPDGRNYGYTF.

The chain has TRBV5-1 and TRBJ2-6; 10 bases are a match to TRBD1. CDR3 length: 17 residues. J lost 0 bases, V lost 8 bases, and 8 bases had no gene match. Per the germline V gene, CDR1 is SGHRS and CDR2 is YFSETQ. CDR3 DNA: TGCGCCAGTGGACAGGGGGTGGGCTTCTCTGGGGCCAACGTCCTGACTTTC. Its protein is CASGQGVGFSGANVLTF.

The chain recombines TRBV5-4 with TRBJ1-1; 7 bases are shared with TRBD1. The CDR3 totals 15 residues. Germline V gene lookup returns CDR1 SGHNT and CDR2 YYREEE (reference sequence). Germline trimming cut 4 bases from V and 2 bases from J; bases unmatched to any gene: 8. The CDR3, as DNA: TGTGCCAGCAGCATAGGGGGCCTCGTAAACACTGAAGCTTTCTTT. As protein: CASSIGGLVNTEAFF.

As DNA, the CDR3 is TGTGCCAGCAGTCAACAGGGGGTTGTTGGCTACACCTTC. This encodes CASSQQGVVGYTF. This chain uses TRBV6-5 with TRBJ1-2, with 8 bases lining up with TRBD1. The CDR3 has 13 amino acids. CDR1 is MNHEY and CDR2 is SVGAGI in the germline V gene. After removal of 5 bases from V and 7 bases from J, the junction contained 6 bases not matched to a gene.

The chain couples TRBV5-1 to TRBJ1-1; TRBD1 agrees at 8 bases. V dropped 4 bases and J dropped 0; count of bases not matched to a gene: 8. CDR1 SGHRS and CDR2 YFSETQ come from the germline V gene. The CDR3 covers 16 residues. CDR3 loop: CASSPGQGYMNTEAFF. In nucleotides, the CDR3 is TGCGCCAGCAGCCCAGGACAGGGCTACATGAACACTGAAGCTTTCTTT.

This sequence joins TRBV30 and TRBJ1-6; tentative D call: TRBD1 (5 bases). V shed 4 bases and J shed 4 bases, with 8 bases lying between them. The CDR3 totals 13 residues. Germline V gene data show CDR1 as GTSNPN and CDR2 as SVGIG (reference sequence). CDR3 sequence (DNA): TGTGCCTGGACTCCAGGGTATAATTCACCCCTCCACTTT. It specifies CAWTPGYNSPLHF.

This chain's CDR3 is CASSPAGDSYNEQFF. DNA of the CDR3: TGTGCCAGCAGCCCAGCGGGGGACTCCTACAATGAGCAGTTCTTC. V and J are TRBV6-4 and TRBJ2-1, with 8 bases identical to TRBD2. Trimming removed 6 bases from V and 0 bases from J; junction bases left unmatched: 4. The CDR3 spans 15 residues. Germline CDR1 and CDR2: MRHNA and SNTAGT.

The chain has TRBV27 and TRBJ1-2; TRBD1 aligns across 8 bases. Germline trimming cut 4 bases from V and 5 bases from J; bases unmatched to any gene: 9. Germline values: CDR1 MNHEY, CDR2 SMNVEV (reference sequence). The CDR3 extends over 15 amino acids. The CDR3 spells CASSSSGGVGYGYTF. In DNA form, the CDR3 reads TGTGCCAGCAGTTCATCAGGGGGCGTTGGGTATGGCTACACCTTC.

The genes are TRBV5-6 and TRBJ1-2; 11 bases fit TRBD1. The CDR3 runs 14 residues. The germline V gene has CDR1 SGHDT and CDR2 YYEEEE. The V and J ends lost 4 bases and 5 bases, in that order; junction bases with no gene match: 4. CDR3: CASSVGQGAYGYTF. CDR3 bases: TGTGCCAGCAGCGTTGGACAGGGGGCATATGGCTACACCTTC.